These 26 T cell receptor beta chains came from one sample sequenced in a study of T cells in Graves' hyperthyroidism and ophthalmopathy (dated by TCRdb to about 2019). The library was produced with multiplex PCR. This sample was sequenced with an Illumina HiSeq 2000. TCR beta CDR3 regions were amplified from RNA transcripts. The first round of RT-PCR for the TCR CDR3 was performed with the HTBI primer set and the Qiagen OneStep RT-PCR kit. TCRdb reprocessed the public reads (quality trimming at Q25 with fastp, clone calling with MiXCR) and kept in-frame beta chains. Here each entry gathers all rows of one CDR3 protein and keeps the most common genes and DNA. The sample records approximately 610,000 distinct CDR3 sequences, under 15% of which are singletons. Around 4.1% of the sample is taken by the ten largest. What was sequenced was blood. All receptors derive from a woman between 35 and 50 years old with Graves' ophthalmopathy.

A few counts support this clonotype. This chain uses TRBV5-1 with TRBJ2-1; TRBD1 matches 9 bases. Germline trimming cut 1 base from V and 4 bases from J; bases unmatched to any gene: 3. The CDR3 extends over 15 amino acids. In germline, CDR1 is SGHRS, CDR2 YFSETQ. CDR3 protein: CASSLFGTGYNEQFF. CDR3 DNA: TGCGCCAGCAGCTTGTTTGGGACAGGGTACAATGAGCAGTTCTTC. The full variable domain, with the rest looked up from reference TRBV5-1 and TRBJ2-1, is KAGVTQTPRYLIKTRGQQVTLSCSPISGHRSVSWYQQTPGQGLQFLFEYFSETQRNKGNFPGRFSGRQFSNSRSEMNVSTLELGDSALYLCASSLFGTGYNEQFFGPGTRLTVL.

This clonotype was seen repeatedly, ten times or more. This chain uses TRBV19 with TRBJ1-1, with D uncertain. V lost 5 bases to trimming and J lost 5 bases, with 18 bases between them. This CDR3 spans 15 amino acids. Germline values: CDR1 LNHDA, CDR2 SQIVND (reference sequence). The CDR3 nucleotides are TGTGCCAGTAGTCGGAACGATTTTGGGGTGACTGAAGCTTTCTTT. Its protein is CASSRNDFGVTEAFF. The full variable domain, rest sourced from reference TRBV19 and TRBJ1-1, is DGGITQSPKYLFRKEGQNVTLSCEQNLNHDAMYWYRQDPGQGLRLIYYSQIVNDFQKGDIAEGYSVSREKKESFPLTVTSAQKNPTAFYLCASSRNDFGVTEAFFGQGTRLTVV.

This clonotype was seen repeatedly, ten times or more. The chain is built from TRBV19 and TRBJ2-7; no definite D call. Trimming cost V 2 bases and J 4 bases, with 15 bases left between them. CDR1 and CDR2 (germline): LNHDA, SQIVND (reference sequence). This CDR3 contains 15 residues. This CDR3 reads CASSISISMSYEQYF. The CDR3 DNA sequence: TGTGCCAGTAGTATATCGATTAGCATGTCTTACGAGCAGTACTTC. Looking up the rest from reference TRBV19 and TRBJ2-7 gives the full variable domain: DGGITQSPKYLFRKEGQNVTLSCEQNLNHDAMYWYRQDPGQGLRLIYYSQIVNDFQKGDIAEGYSVSREKKESFPLTVTSAQKNPTAFYLCASSISISMSYEQYFGPGTRLTVT.

This clonotype was counted many times. V usage is TRBV5-1 and J usage is TRBJ1-3, with TRBD1 as a possible D gene (6 bases). The CDR3 spans 17 residues. Trimming shortened V by 7 bases and J by 2 bases, and 22 bases separated the two germline ends. Germline CDR1 is SGHRS and CDR2 is YFSETQ. The CDR3: CASSLQSDSSTGNTIYF. The CDR3, as DNA: TGCGCCAGCTCGTTGCAATCGGACAGCAGCACTGGAAACACCATATATTTT.

The chain joins TRBV13 to TRBJ2-7, with 14 bases aligning to TRBD2. This CDR3 comprises 19 residues. CDR1 is PRHDT, CDR2 FYEKMQ, per germline (reference sequence). The ends lost 0 bases at V and 1 base at J; junction bases unmatched: 8. The CDR3 loop is CASSLGLTSGRAGSYEQYF. DNA of the CDR3: TGTGCCAGCAGCTTAGGCCTGACTAGCGGGAGGGCCGGGTCCTACGAGCAGTACTTC. The full variable domain, with the rest looked up from reference TRBV13 and TRBJ2-7, is AAGVIQSPRHLIKEKRETATLKCYPIPRHDTVYWYQQGPGQDPQFLISFYEKMQSDKGSIPDRFSAQQFSDYHSELNMSSLELGDSALYFCASSLGLTSGRAGSYEQYFGPGTRLTVT.

The sample holds a few counts of this clonotype. The J gene is TRBJ2-5, the V gene TRBV5-1, with D possibly being TRBD2 (5 bases). The germline V gene encodes CDR1 SGHRS and CDR2 YFSETQ. Trimming pared 0 bases from V and 4 bases from J, leaving 16 bases between. The CDR3 is 16 amino acids. In DNA form, the CDR3 reads TGCGCCAGCAGCTTGGAAAGTCCTGGGAGCGGAGAGACCCAGTACTTC. This codes for CASSLESPGSGETQYF. Full variable domain (outside the CDR3, taken from reference TRBV5-1 and TRBJ2-5): KAGVTQTPRYLIKTRGQQVTLSCSPISGHRSVSWYQQTPGQGLQFLFEYFSETQRNKGNFPGRFSGRQFSNSRSEMNVSTLELGDSALYLCASSLESPGSGETQYFGPGTRLLVL.

The chain employs TRBV6-1 and TRBJ1-1, with 7 bases identical to TRBD1. This CDR3 spans 11 amino acids. The germline CDR1 and CDR2 sequences are MNHNS and SASEGT. J lost 14 bases, V lost 4 bases, and 7 bases had no gene match. This CDR3 reads CASSGPDRQFF. The DNA for the CDR3 is TGTGCCAGCAGTGGGCCGGACAGGCAGTTCTTT.

This clonotype showed up many times. The rearrangement links TRBV7-2 to TRBJ2-7; TRBD2 matches at 12 bases. Trimming cost V 4 bases and J 5 bases; bases outside gene matches: 6. This CDR3 spans 15 amino acids. CDR1 SGHTA and CDR2 FQGNSA come from the germline V gene. This CDR3 reads CASSSGGLAGHEQYF. In DNA, the CDR3 is TGTGCCAGCAGCTCCGGGGGACTAGCGGGTCACGAGCAGTACTTC.

Many counts were recorded for this clonotype. The rearrangement uses TRBV12-3 or TRBV12-4 and TRBJ2-4; 8 bases fit TRBD2. This CDR3 is built from 16 residues. V dropped 6 bases and J dropped 0; count of bases not matched to a gene: 7. This CDR3 is CASSPGTRVAKNIQYF. The CDR3 DNA follows: TGTGCCAGCAGCCCCGGGACTAGGGTAGCCAAAAACATTCAGTACTTC.

Comment on this clonotype: A much larger clone differs by one base, so this may be a read error. The chain uses TRBV30 and TRBJ2-2, with 9 bases that match TRBD2. CDR1 and CDR2 from the germline V gene are GTSNPN and SVGIG (reference sequence). The V gene end was trimmed by 8 bases and the J gene end by 8 bases; junction bases not matched to a gene: 9. The length of the CDR3 is 13 residues. The CDR3 DNA reads as TGTGCCAGGGGGACTAGCCTTCTTGGGGAGCTGTTTTTT. Amino acid sequence: CARGTSLLGELFF.

This clonotype was counted ten times or more. The chain links TRBV12-3 or TRBV12-4 to TRBJ1-1; D unresolved. Trimming cost V 5 bases and J 0 bases, with 7 bases left between them. This CDR3 has 13 amino acids. The CDR3 nucleotides are TGTGCCAGCAGTCATATGGTGAACACTGAAGCTTTCTTT. Translation gives CASSHMVNTEAFF.

V usage is TRBV6-1 and J usage is TRBJ1-3; D unresolved. Trimming left V 5 bases short and J 8 bases short, with 13 bases between. The CDR3 spans 13 residues. Per germline, CDR1 MNHNS and CDR2 SASEGT. CDR3 amino acids: CASSPPDFYTIYF. As DNA, the CDR3 is TGTGCCAGCAGTCCTCCTGACTTTTACACCATATATTTT.

This clonotype occurred many times. The chain has TRBV19 and TRBJ1-1, with TRBD1 as a possible D gene (6 bases). The CDR3 spans 13 residues. CDR1 LNHDA and CDR2 SQIVND come from the germline V gene (reference sequence). Trimming pared 8 bases from V and 1 base from J, leaving 11 bases between. CDR3 nucleotide sequence: TGTGCCAGTGCGGGACAAACGAACACTGAAGCTTTCTTT. The encoded protein is CASAGQTNTEAFF.

The J gene is TRBJ2-3, the V gene TRBV27; 11 nucleotides match TRBD2. This CDR3 spans 18 amino acids. CDR1 MNHEY and CDR2 SMNVEV come from the germline V gene (reference sequence). V lost 5 bases, J lost 1 base, and 11 bases stayed unmatched. CDR3 coding DNA: TGTGCCAGCAGTCACCGTACTAGCGGGAGTATAGGCACAGATACGCAGTATTTT. Encoded protein: CASSHRTSGSIGTDTQYF.

This clonotype was observed many times. The genes are TRBV5-1 and TRBJ2-6, with D possibly matching TRBD2 (5 bases). CDR1 and CDR2 (germline): SGHRS, YFSETQ. The CDR3 has 17 amino acids. V dropped 5 bases and J dropped 2 bases, with 17 bases sitting between them. The CDR3 nucleotides are TGCGCCAGCAGATTATCACTAGTGATAACTGGGGCCAACGTCCTGACTTTC. Protein product: CASRLSLVITGANVLTF.

Ten or more counts support this clonotype. The chain uses TRBV27 and TRBJ2-7; 7 bases line up with TRBD1. The germline V gene has CDR1 MNHEY and CDR2 SMNVEV (reference sequence). CDR3 size: 13 residues. Germline trimming cut 7 bases from V and 2 bases from J; bases unmatched to any gene: 5. The CDR3 sequence: CASKRGPTYEQYF. The CDR3 DNA reads TGTGCCAGCAAAAGGGGGCCTACCTACGAGCAGTACTTC.

This clonotype was counted ten times or more. The chain carries TRBV6-2 or TRBV6-3 and TRBJ1-5; D may be TRBD1 (5 bases). Trimming took 5 bases from V and 0 from J, leaving 17 bases between them. CDR1 is MNHEY, CDR2 SVGEGT, per germline. The length of the CDR3 is 17 residues. This CDR3 reads CASSRDPQAFSNQPQHF. In DNA, the CDR3 is TGTGCCAGCAGTCGGGACCCACAAGCCTTTAGCAATCAGCCCCAGCATTTT.

This clonotype was observed many times. V and J are TRBV10-3 and TRBJ1-2; D is unresolved. V was shortened by 7 bases and J by 8 bases, with 14 bases between the two germline ends. The CDR3 has 12 residues. The germline CDR1 and CDR2 sequences are ENHRY and SYGVKD. The CDR3 bases are TGTGCCATCACCGGAAGGGAGGAGGGCTACACCTTC. Translated, it gives CAITGREEGYTF.

The table lists this clonotype with many counts. The chain is built from TRBV5-1 and TRBJ2-7; D is ambiguous. CDR3 length equals 13 residues. Looked up from germline, CDR1 is SGHRS and CDR2 is YFSETQ. The V end was cut by 6 bases, the J end by 7 bases, with 17 bases between. CDR3 residues: CASNSLPGWEQYF. In DNA form, the CDR3 reads TGCGCCAGCAATTCACTACCAGGTTGGGAGCAGTACTTC. The whole variable domain, remainder taken from reference TRBV5-1 and TRBJ2-7, is KAGVTQTPRYLIKTRGQQVTLSCSPISGHRSVSWYQQTPGQGLQFLFEYFSETQRNKGNFPGRFSGRQFSNSRSEMNVSTLELGDSALYLCASNSLPGWEQYFGPGTRLTVT.

To note about this clonotype: The junction and the germline gene differ at one end; a read error may be behind it. This chain links TRBV12-3 or TRBV12-4 with TRBJ1-1, with 9 positions matching TRBD1. The CDR3 is made up of 11 amino acids. CDR3 in DNA: TGTGCCAGCAGTTTGGGACAGGGTTCTCTCTTT. Translated: CASSLGQGSLF.

The sample holds a few counts of this clonotype. CDR3 coding DNA: TGTGCCAGCAGCCGAGCGACAGGGGAAAAAAATGAGCAGTTCTTC. Translation gives CASSRATGEKNEQFF. This chain connects TRBV7-2 to TRBJ2-1; 8 bases are shared with TRBD1. Looked up from germline, CDR1 is SGHTA and CDR2 is FQGNSA. V shed 5 bases, J shed 7 bases, and the junction held 10 bases outside the gene matches. The CDR3 totals 15 residues.

At least ten counts were recorded for this clonotype. V and J are TRBV12-3 or TRBV12-4 and TRBJ2-7; 9 bases are a match to TRBD2. V lost 2 bases to trimming and J lost 2 bases; unmatched junction nucleotides: 13. The length of the CDR3 is 18 residues. Written as DNA, the CDR3 is TGTGCCAGCAGTTTACGGGTAGGCGGGAGGGTTCTACCCTACGAGCAGTACTTC. Protein product: CASSLRVGGRVLPYEQYF.

The chain uses TRBV27 and TRBJ1-1; D not certain. The CDR3 totals 14 residues. Germline V gene sequence: CDR1 MNHEY, CDR2 SMNVEV (reference sequence). V dropped 6 bases and J dropped 6 bases, with 17 bases sitting between them. CDR3 in amino acids: CASSPLTGSAEAFF. DNA of the CDR3: TGTGCCAGCAGCCCACTTACGGGGAGCGCTGAAGCTTTCTTT.

The V and J genes are TRBV27 and TRBJ1-5; D gene ambiguous. The V and J ends lost 5 bases and 3 bases respectively, with 11 bases between them. This CDR3 is 14 amino acids long. Germline V gene data show CDR1 as MNHEY and CDR2 as SMNVEV (reference sequence). CDR3: CASSRGSDNQPQHF. For the CDR3, the DNA is TGTGCCAGCAGTCGTGGGTCCGACAATCAGCCCCAGCATTTT.

This clonotype was observed once. This chain links TRBV2 with TRBJ2-6; no firm D call. Germline V gene sequence: CDR1 SNHLY, CDR2 FYNNEI. CDR3 length equals 14 residues. V lost 7 bases to trimming and J lost 0 bases, with 7 bases between them. CDR3 sequence: CASNKFSGANVLTF. Here the CDR3 DNA reads TGTGCCAGCAATAAGTTCTCTGGGGCCAACGTCCTGACTTTC.

This clonotype was counted ten times or more. The genes are TRBV7-9 and TRBJ2-5, with 7 bases aligning to TRBD1. This CDR3 is 16 amino acids long. The J segment lost 1 base and the V segment lost 5 bases, leaving 10 bases of the junction unmatched. The germline V gene has CDR1 SEHNR and CDR2 FQNEAQ (reference sequence). Here the CDR3 reads CASSPPRQGIQETQYF. The CDR3 DNA sequence: TGTGCCAGCAGCCCACCCCGACAGGGAATCCAAGAGACCCAGTACTTC.